The source of this T cell receptor beta chain is a study of blood T cells in healthy people across ages. The CDR3 is made up of 14 amino acids. V shed 4 bases and J shed 2 bases, with 6 bases lying between them. Isolation of PBMCs gave at least 6 million cells per sample. This clonotype was counted between two and nine times. Its antigen is unknown. The study's findings and limits: Both naive CD4+ cell counts and diversity were greater in long-lived donors than in aged donors. TCR beta diversity was tightly associated with the proportion of naive T cells.

The authors ran a second PCR of 7 to 11 cycles using a sample-barcoded 5' primer and a J-beta primer mix. A tag from a template-switch adaptor with 12 random nucleotides marked each cDNA molecule. TCRdb analysed the 5' RACE reads with MiXCR anew, one entry per CDR3 protein. Of some 370,000 distinct CDR3 sequences listed, 52% were seen once; the top ten hold under 60%. The receptor was derived from a man aged 55-75 years in good health. The specimen was blood. The chain carries TRBV12-3 or TRBV12-4 and TRBJ2-6, with unresolved D. The CDR3 loop is CASSSNPGANVLTF. The CDR3 DNA follows: TGTGCCAGCAGTTCGAATCCTGGGGCCAACGTCCTGACTTTC.